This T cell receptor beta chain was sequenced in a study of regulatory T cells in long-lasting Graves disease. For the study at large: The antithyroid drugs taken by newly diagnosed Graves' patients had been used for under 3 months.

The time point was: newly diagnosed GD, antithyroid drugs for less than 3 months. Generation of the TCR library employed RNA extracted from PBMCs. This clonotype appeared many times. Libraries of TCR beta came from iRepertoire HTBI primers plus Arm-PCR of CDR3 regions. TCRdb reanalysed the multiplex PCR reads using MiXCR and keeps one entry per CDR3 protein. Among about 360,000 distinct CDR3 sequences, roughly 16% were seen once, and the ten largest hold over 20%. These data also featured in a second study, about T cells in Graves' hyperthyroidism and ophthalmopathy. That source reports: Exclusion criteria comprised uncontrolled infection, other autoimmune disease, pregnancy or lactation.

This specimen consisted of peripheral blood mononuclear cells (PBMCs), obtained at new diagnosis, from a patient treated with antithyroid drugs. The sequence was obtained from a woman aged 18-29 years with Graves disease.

The CDR3 DNA reads as TGTGCCAGCTCAGCACAGGACCTCTACGAGCAGTACTTC. Translating it yields CASSAQDLYEQYF. The J gene is TRBJ2-7, the V gene TRBV18; the D gene is possibly TRBD1 (5 bases). Trimming cost V 5 bases and J 3 bases, with 11 bases left between them. Germline CDR1 is KGHSH and CDR2 is LQKENI. This CDR3 has 13 amino acids.